The 10 T cell receptor beta chains listed next were all sequenced from one sample in a study of T and B cells in COVID-19 patients. Blood genomic DNA input for TRB amplification was about 250-550 ng. BIOMED2 TRB-A/B primer pools were used in multiplex TRB PCR. TCRdb used MiXCR to reprocess the multiplex PCR reads, holding one entry per CDR3 protein. The sample records 3,500 to 4,500 distinct CDR3 sequences, roughly a quarter being singletons. The sequenced material came from blood. The receptors derive from a human donor with active COVID-19.

This clonotype was counted only a few times. The rearrangement joins TRBV21-1 to TRBJ2-2. TRBV21-1 is a pseudogene. The CDR3 runs 15 residues. The CDR3 nucleotides are TGTGCCAGCAGCAAAGGGCGCAAGAACACCGGGGAGCTGTTTTTT. This encodes CASSKGRKNTGELFF.

The chain employs TRBV6-1 and TRBJ1-4; D gene unclear. Germline V gene data show CDR1 as MNHNS and CDR2 as SASEGT. CDR3 length: 15 residues. With 2 bases removed from V and 7 bases from J, the gap between germline ends came to 14 bases. The CDR3 region has the DNA TGTGCCAGCAGTGAATTTCGGGATGGCGGTGAAAAACTGTTTTTT. It translates to CASSEFRDGGEKLFF.

This clonotype is judged medium-sized. The chain recombines TRBV14 with TRBJ2-7; D gene ambiguous. Germline assignment: CDR1 SGHDN and CDR2 FVKESK. CDR3 length equals 13 residues. V was pared by 8 bases and J by 2 bases, with 13 bases between. CDR3 sequence: CASSGKVPYEQYF. The CDR3 DNA reads as TGTGCCAGCTCCGGTAAGGTTCCCTACGAGCAGTACTTC.

Sample share makes this clonotype medium-sized. The J gene is TRBJ1-1, the V gene TRBV19; no clear D. Trimming took off 3 bases at V and 6 bases at J, with 8 bases between the two ends. This CDR3 is 12 amino acids long. Germline CDR1 reads LNHDA; CDR2 reads SQIVND (reference sequence). The CDR3 sequence: CASSIIRSEAFF. DNA of the CDR3: TGTGCCAGTAGTATTATCCGCTCTGAAGCTTTCTTT.

This clonotype rates as large (0.1 to 1%). V usage is TRBV29-1 and J usage is TRBJ2-7, with D possibly TRBD2 on 6 matching bases. Germline V gene lookup returns CDR1 SQVTM and CDR2 ANQGSEA. V lost 4 bases and J 4 bases, leaving 14 bases between the germline ends. The CDR3 length is 13 residues. CDR3 protein: CSVGGGREYEQYF. CDR3 coding DNA: TGCAGCGTTGGTGGAGGGAGAGAATACGAGCAGTACTTC.

The rearrangement uses TRBV19 and TRBJ2-5, with 12 positions matching TRBD2. The CDR3 totals 16 residues. Germline V CDR1 and CDR2: LNHDA, SQIVND (reference sequence). Trimming cost V 5 bases and J 2 bases; bases outside gene matches: 6. The CDR3 bases are TGTGCCAGTAGTGGGGGACTAGCGGGCCCGCAAGAGACCCAGTACTTC. Translated: CASSGGLAGPQETQYF.

This clonotype was seen a few times. V and J are TRBV19 and TRBJ2-1, with 13 nucleotides matching TRBD2. V shed 5 bases, J shed 4 bases, and the junction held 2 bases outside the gene matches. The CDR3 spans 15 residues. Germline lookup yields CDR1 LNHDA and CDR2 SQIVND (reference sequence). The CDR3 is CASSGGLAGYNEQFF. CDR3 DNA: TGTGCCAGTAGTGGGGGACTAGCGGGGTACAATGAGCAGTTCTTC.

By share, this clonotype counts as medium-sized. The V gene is TRBV5-4, the J gene TRBJ2-5; possibly TRBD2 for D (5 bases). Germline CDR1 SGHNT, CDR2 YYREEE (reference sequence). Deletions cut 4 bases from V and 5 bases from J, with 12 bases between. This CDR3 spans 13 amino acids. CDR3 loop: CASSNSAGETQYF. CDR3 in DNA: TGTGCCAGCAGCAATAGCGCTGGTGAGACCCAGTACTTC.

The chain joins TRBV7-6 to TRBJ1-1, with a possible D match to TRBD1 (6 bases). Trimming cost V 4 bases and J 1 base, with 19 bases left between them. The length of the CDR3 is 17 residues. The germline CDR1 and CDR2 sequences are SGHVS and FNYEAQ. The CDR3 DNA follows: TGTGCCAGCAGCTCCCTTCTAAAGGGGGGATCGAACACTGAAGCTTTCTTT. This encodes CASSSLLKGGSNTEAFF.

V gene TRBV20-1 combines with J gene TRBJ1-4, with D hard to call. Trimming cost V 5 bases and J 5 bases, with 6 bases left between them. Germline V gene sequence: CDR1 DFQATT, CDR2 SNEGSKA (reference sequence). The CDR3 loop spans 11 amino acids. The CDR3 spells CSAENNEKLFF. The CDR3 DNA reads TGCAGTGCTGAAAACAATGAAAAACTGTTTTTT.